These T cell receptor beta chains were read from a single sample in a study of OX40 agonist ivuxolimab in advanced cancers. TCRdb's copy holds only in-frame clones and misses some; the assay was immunoSEQ multiplex PCR. The data show approximately 10,000 clones, about three quarters seen once. The input for sequencing was CD4+ or CD8+ T cells sorted from blood, taken in a trial of the OX40 agonist ivuxolimab. Receptor source: an adult with an advanced solid tumor such as melanoma, head and neck, liver or kidney cancer. Both conserved end residues are part of each CDR3. A D gene is named only where the DNA matches it firmly. Rows may omit the clone size; those that give it use once, few, many or a size class.

size,D,V,J,CDR3,DNA
few,.,TRBV2,TRBJ1-5,CASSEGGGGQPQHF,TGTGCCAGCAGTGAAGGTGGGGGTGGACAGCCCCAGCATTTT
.,.,TRBV7-9,TRBJ2-2,CASSLRGRTRATGELFF,TGTGCCAGCAGCTTAAGGGGTCGGACCAGAGCCACCGGGGAGCTGTTTTTT
.,TRBD2,TRBV5-1,TRBJ2-7,CASREDTGYEQYF,TGCGCCAGTCGGGAGGACACCGGCTACGAGCAGTACTTC
.,.,TRBV28,TRBJ2-7,CASRVTSWEGYEQYF,TGTGCCAGCAGGGTTACAAGTTGGGAAGGCTACGAGCAGTACTTC
.,.,TRBV29-1,TRBJ2-1,CSVIGRPNYNEQFF,TGCAGCGTGATTGGCAGGCCGAACTACAATGAGCAGTTCTTC
.,TRBD2,TRBV4-3,TRBJ2-5,CASSQGLAGWETQYF,TGCGCCAGCAGCCAGGGATTAGCGGGGTGGGAGACCCAGTACTTC
.,TRBD1,TRBV10-1,TRBJ2-2,CASILSGTGRGGELFF,TGCGCCAGCATTCTCTCCGGGACAGGGCGGGGCGGGGAGCTGTTTTTT
.,.,TRBV7-6,TRBJ2-7,CASSLEHGAYEQYF,TGTGCCAGCAGCTTAGAGCACGGGGCCTACGAGCAGTACTTC
.,TRBD2,TRBV11-3,TRBJ2-1,CASSSRVLAGPNEQFF,TGTGCCAGCAGCTCTAGAGTCCTAGCGGGTCCAAATGAGCAGTTCTTC
medium-sized,.,TRBV11-2,TRBJ1-5,CASSPSQNSNQPQHF,TGTGCCAGCAGCCCCTCACAGAATAGCAATCAGCCCCAGCATTTT
once,.,TRBV9,TRBJ1-6,CASSVEEIISGNSPLHF,TGTGCCAGCAGCGTAGAGGAGATCATTTCGGGTAATTCACCCCTCCACTTT
.,.,TRBV19,TRBJ2-1,CASSFYNEQFF,TGTGCCAGTAGTTTCTACAATGAGCAGTTCTTC
.,.,TRBV7-2,TRBJ2-7,CASSSPRFYSSYEQYF,TGTGCCAGCAGCTCGCCCAGATTTTATAGCTCCTACGAGCAGTACTTC
.,.,TRBV30,TRBJ1-1,CAWIGLNTEAFF,TGTGCCTGGATAGGGCTGAACACTGAAGCTTTCTTT
once,TRBD2,TRBV7-9,TRBJ2-1,CASSSSGTKNNEQFF,TGTGCCAGCAGCAGCTCGGGGACTAAAAACAATGAGCAGTTCTTC
.,.,TRBV11-2,TRBJ2-7,CASSSYGGTRYEQYF,TGTGCCAGCAGTAGCTACGGGGGAACTAGGTACGAGCAGTACTTC
few,.,TRBV2,TRBJ2-2,CASSDRPNTGELFF,TGTGCCAGCAGTGACAGACCTAACACCGGGGAGCTGTTTTTT
.,.,TRBV5-1,TRBJ2-1,CASSLTWRGPNNEQFF,TGCGCCAGCAGCTTAACATGGAGGGGACCAAACAATGAGCAGTTCTTC
.,.,TRBV27,TRBJ2-1,CASSPLSYTSYEQFF,TGTGCCAGCAGTCCTCTAAGCTACACTAGCTATGAGCAGTTCTTC
.,TRBD1,TRBV7-9,TRBJ1-6,CASERGQGNSPLHF,TGTGCCAGCGAAAGGGGACAGGGTAACTCACCCCTCCACTTT
.,.,TRBV29-1,TRBJ2-2,CSVQGTGWELFF,TGCAGCGTTCAAGGGACCGGCTGGGAGCTGTTTTTT
.,.,TRBV7-2,TRBJ2-5,CASSLSGALSETQYF,TGTGCCAGCAGCTTATCAGGCGCCCTCTCAGAGACCCAGTACTTC
few,TRBD2,TRBV7-8,TRBJ2-1,CASHLWAGTTYNEQFF,TGTGCCAGCCACCTCTGGGCCGGGACTACCTACAATGAGCAGTTCTTC
.,TRBD1,TRBV7-9,TRBJ2-3,CASSLAGGQGRDTQYF,TGTGCCAGCAGCTTGGCCGGCGGACAGGGAAGGGATACGCAGTATTTT
.,.,TRBV6-5,TRBJ2-7,CASVGRGEHEQYF,TGTGCCAGCGTGGGGAGGGGGGAGCACGAGCAGTACTTC
few,.,TRBV19,TRBJ1-1,CASSAGRISEAFF,TGTGCCAGTAGTGCGGGGAGGATCTCTGAAGCTTTCTTT
.,.,TRBV27,TRBJ2-1,CASSPFGRTNNEQFF,TGTGCCAGCAGTCCCTTCGGCAGGACTAACAATGAGCAGTTCTTC
.,TRBD1,TRBV9,TRBJ1-2,CASSVVDRGWGYTF,TGTGCCAGCAGCGTCGTCGACAGGGGTTGGGGCTACACCTTC
.,.,TRBV18,TRBJ2-3,CASSLTRRDTQYF,TGTGCCAGCTCACTCACTCGAAGGGATACGCAGTATTTT
.,.,TRBV4-2,TRBJ1-6,CASSQGPQSNSPLHF,TGTGCCAGCAGCCAAGGGCCGCAGAGCAATTCACCCCTCCACTTT
.,.,TRBV7-9,TRBJ1-5,CASSSTGLEVKNQPQHF,TGTGCCAGCAGCTCCACAGGGCTCGAGGTCAAAAATCAGCCCCAGCATTTT
.,.,TRBV5-8,TRBJ1-5,CASRLEVPIGRRNQPQHF,TGTGCCAGCAGATTGGAAGTCCCTATCGGCAGGCGCAATCAGCCCCAGCATTTT